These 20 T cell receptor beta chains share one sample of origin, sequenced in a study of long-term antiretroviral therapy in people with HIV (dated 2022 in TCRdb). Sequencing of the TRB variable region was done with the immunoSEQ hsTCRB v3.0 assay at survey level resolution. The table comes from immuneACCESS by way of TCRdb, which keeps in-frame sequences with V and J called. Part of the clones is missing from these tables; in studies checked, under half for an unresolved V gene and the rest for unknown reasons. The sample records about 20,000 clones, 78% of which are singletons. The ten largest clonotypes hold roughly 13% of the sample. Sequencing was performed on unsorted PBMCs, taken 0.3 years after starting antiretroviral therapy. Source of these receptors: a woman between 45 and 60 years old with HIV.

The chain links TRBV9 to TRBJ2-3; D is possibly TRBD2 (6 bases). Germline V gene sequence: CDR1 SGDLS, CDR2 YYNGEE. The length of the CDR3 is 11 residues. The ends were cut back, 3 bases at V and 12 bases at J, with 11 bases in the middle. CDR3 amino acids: CASSAGDFQYF. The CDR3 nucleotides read TGTGCCAGCAGCGCCGGGGACTTTCAGTATTTT.

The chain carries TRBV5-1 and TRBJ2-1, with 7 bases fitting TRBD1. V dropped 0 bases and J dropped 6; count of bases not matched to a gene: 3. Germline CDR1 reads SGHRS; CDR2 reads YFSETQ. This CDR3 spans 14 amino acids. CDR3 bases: TGCGCCAGCAGCTTGGGGACAGGCTCCAATGAGCAGTTCTTC. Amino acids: CASSLGTGSNEQFF.

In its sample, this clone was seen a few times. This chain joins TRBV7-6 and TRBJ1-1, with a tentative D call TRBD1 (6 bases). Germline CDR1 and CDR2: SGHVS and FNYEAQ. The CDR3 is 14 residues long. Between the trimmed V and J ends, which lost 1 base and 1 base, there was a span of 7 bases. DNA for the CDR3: TGTGCCAGCAGCTTAGGCAGGGGGAACACTGAAGCTTTCTTT. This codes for CASSLGRGNTEAFF.

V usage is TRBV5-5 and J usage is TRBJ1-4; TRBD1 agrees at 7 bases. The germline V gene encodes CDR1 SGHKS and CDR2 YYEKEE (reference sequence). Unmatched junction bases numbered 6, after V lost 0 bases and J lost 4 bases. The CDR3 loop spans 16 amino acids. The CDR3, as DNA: TGTGCCAGCAGCTTGGCTCCGGGACAGATTAATGAAAAACTGTTTTTT. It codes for CASSLAPGQINEKLFF.

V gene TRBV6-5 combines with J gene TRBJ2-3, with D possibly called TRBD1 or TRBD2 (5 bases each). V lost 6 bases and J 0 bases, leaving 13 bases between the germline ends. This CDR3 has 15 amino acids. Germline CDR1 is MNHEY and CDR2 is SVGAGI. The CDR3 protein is CASRSGRTSTDTQYF. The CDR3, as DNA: TGTGCCAGCAGGTCGGGACGAACAAGCACAGATACGCAGTATTTT.

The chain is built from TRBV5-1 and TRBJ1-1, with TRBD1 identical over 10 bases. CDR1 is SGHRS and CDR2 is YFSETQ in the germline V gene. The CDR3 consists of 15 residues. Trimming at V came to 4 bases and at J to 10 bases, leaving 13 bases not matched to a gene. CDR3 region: CASSLVGQGVVGAFF. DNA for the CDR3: TGCGCCAGCAGCCTGGTCGGACAGGGGGTTGTCGGAGCTTTCTTT.

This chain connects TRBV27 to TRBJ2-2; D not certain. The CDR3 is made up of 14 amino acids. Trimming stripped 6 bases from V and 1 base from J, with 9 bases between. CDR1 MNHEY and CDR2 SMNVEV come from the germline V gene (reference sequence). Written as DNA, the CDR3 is TGTGCCAGCAGCGAAGCCGGGAACACCGGGGAGCTGTTTTTT. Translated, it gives CASSEAGNTGELFF.

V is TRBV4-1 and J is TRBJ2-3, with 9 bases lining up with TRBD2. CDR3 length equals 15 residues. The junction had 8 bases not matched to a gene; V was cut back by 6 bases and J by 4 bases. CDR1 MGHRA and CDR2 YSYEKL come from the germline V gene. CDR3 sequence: CASSHLGLAADTQYF. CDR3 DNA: TGCGCCAGCAGTCACCTGGGACTAGCAGCAGATACGCAGTATTTT.

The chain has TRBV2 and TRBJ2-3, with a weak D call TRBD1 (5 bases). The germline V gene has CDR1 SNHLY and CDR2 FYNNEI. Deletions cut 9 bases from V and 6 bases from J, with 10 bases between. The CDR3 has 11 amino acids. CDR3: CARARADTQYF. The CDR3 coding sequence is TGTGCCAGAGCCAGGGCTGATACGCAGTATTTT.

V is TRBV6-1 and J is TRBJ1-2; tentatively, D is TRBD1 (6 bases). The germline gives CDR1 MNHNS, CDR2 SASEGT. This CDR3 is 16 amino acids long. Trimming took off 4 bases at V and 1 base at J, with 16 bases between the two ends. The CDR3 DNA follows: TGTGCCAGCAGTGGAACACCCGGGACACATAACTATGGCTACACCTTC. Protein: CASSGTPGTHNYGYTF.

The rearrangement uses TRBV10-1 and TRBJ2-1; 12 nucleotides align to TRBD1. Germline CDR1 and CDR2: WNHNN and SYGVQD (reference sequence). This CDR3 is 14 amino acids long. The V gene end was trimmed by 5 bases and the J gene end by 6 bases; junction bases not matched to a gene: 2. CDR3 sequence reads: CASSRDRGRNEQFF. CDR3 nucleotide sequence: TGCGCCAGCAGTAGGGACAGGGGGCGCAATGAGCAGTTCTTC.

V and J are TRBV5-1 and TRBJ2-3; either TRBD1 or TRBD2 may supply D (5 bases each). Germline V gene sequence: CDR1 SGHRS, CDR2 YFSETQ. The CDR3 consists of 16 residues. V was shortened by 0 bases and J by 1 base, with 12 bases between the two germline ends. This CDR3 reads CASSLGISGRTDTQYF. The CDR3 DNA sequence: TGCGCCAGCAGCTTGGGGATTTCGGGGCGCACAGATACGCAGTATTTT.

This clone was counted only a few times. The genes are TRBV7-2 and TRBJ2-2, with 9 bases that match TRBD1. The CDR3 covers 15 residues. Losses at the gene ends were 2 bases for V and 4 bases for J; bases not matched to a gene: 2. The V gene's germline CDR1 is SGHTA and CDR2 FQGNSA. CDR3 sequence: CASSLQGQGTGELFF. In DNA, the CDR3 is TGTGCCAGCAGCTTACAGGGACAGGGCACCGGGGAGCTGTTTTTT. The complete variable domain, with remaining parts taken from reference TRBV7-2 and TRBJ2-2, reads GAGVSQSPSNKVTEKGKDVELRCDPISGHTALYWYRQSLGQGLEFLIYFQGNSAPDKSGLPSDRFSAERTGGSVSTLTIQRTQQEDSAVYLCASSLQGQGTGELFFGEGSRLTVL.

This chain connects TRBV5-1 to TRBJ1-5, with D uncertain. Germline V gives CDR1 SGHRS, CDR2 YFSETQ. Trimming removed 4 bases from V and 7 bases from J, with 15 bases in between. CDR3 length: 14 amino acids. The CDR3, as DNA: TGCGCCAGCAGCCCGACCCCCCAGGAACAGCCCCAGCATTTT. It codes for CASSPTPQEQPQHF.

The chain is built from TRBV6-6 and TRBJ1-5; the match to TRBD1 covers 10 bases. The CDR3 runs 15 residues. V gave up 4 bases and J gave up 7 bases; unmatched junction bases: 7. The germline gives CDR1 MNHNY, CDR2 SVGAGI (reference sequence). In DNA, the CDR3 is TGTGCCAGCAGTTCAACCGGGACAGGGGAGCAGCCCCAGCATTTT. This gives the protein CASSSTGTGEQPQHF.

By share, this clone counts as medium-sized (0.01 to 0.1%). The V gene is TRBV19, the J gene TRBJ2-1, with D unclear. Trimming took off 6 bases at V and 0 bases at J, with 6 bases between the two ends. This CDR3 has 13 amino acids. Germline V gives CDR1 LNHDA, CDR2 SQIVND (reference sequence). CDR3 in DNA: TGTGCCAGTAGAGGCTTCTCCTACAATGAGCAGTTCTTC. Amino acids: CASRGFSYNEQFF.

CDR3 loop: CAKSVQGPIPNTEAFF. CDR3 coding DNA: TGCGCCAAGTCGGTCCAGGGGCCCATCCCGAACACTGAAGCTTTCTTT. This chain uses TRBV10-1 with TRBJ1-1, with D possibly TRBD1 on 6 matching bases. Deletions cut 10 bases from V and 1 base from J, with 22 bases between. Germline values: CDR1 WNHNN, CDR2 SYGVQD (reference sequence). The CDR3 totals 16 residues.

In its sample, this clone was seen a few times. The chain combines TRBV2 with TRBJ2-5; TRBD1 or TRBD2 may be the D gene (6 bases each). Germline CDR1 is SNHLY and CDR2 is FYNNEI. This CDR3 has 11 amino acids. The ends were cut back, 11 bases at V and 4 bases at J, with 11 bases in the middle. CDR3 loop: CASGAGETQYF. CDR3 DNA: TGTGCCTCGGGGGCTGGAGAGACCCAGTACTTC.

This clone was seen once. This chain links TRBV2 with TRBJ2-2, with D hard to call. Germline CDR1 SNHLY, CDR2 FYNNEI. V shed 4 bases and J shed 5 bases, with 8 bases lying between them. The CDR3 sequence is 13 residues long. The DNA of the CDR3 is TGTGCCAGCAGTGGCCAGACTACCGGGGAGCTGTTTTTT. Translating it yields CASSGQTTGELFF.

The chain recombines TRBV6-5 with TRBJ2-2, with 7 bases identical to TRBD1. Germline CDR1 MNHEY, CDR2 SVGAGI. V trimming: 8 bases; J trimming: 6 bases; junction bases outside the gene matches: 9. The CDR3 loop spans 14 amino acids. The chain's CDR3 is CASAITGDPGELFF. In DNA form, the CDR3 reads TGTGCCAGCGCCATAACAGGGGATCCCGGGGAGCTGTTTTTT.